The 27 T cell receptor beta chains given below trace back to one sample, sequenced in a study of shared clonotypes between healthy human individuals. CD45RO-negative cells were positively selected for CCR7, leaving out terminally differentiated effector memory CD45RA+ cells. Assay used: immunoSEQ multiplex PCR; TCRdb lists only in-frame clones, some missing. The profile shows roughly 2,000,000 clones, 80% to 95% of them singletons. The material sequenced was naive CD8+ T cells from PBMCs. These receptors originate from a man aged 18 to 35 in good health. Some clones in this sample may be carry-over from other donors' samples.

The chain is built from TRBV4-1 and TRBJ2-7; 8 bases agree with TRBD2. The CDR3 sequence is 15 residues long. With V trimmed by 3 bases and J by 4 bases, 8 bases remained unmatched. CDR1 is MGHRA and CDR2 is YSYEKL in the germline V gene. The CDR3 DNA sequence: TGCGCCAGCAGCCAGGGCGGGAGGATCGGGTACGAGCAGTACTTC. Its translation: CASSQGGRIGYEQYF.

This chain joins TRBV7-8 and TRBJ2-5; TRBD1 agrees at 9 bases. After removal of 1 base from V and 3 bases from J, the junction contained 12 bases not matched to a gene. Germline loops: CDR1 SGHVS, CDR2 FQNEAQ. The CDR3 contains 18 residues. Written as DNA, the CDR3 is TGTGCCAGCAGCTTAGAAATCAAAGTGGACAGGGGTAAAGAGACCCAGTACTTC. Amino acids: CASSLEIKVDRGKETQYF.

This chain uses TRBV7-3 with TRBJ1-1; weak D call: TRBD1 (5 bases). Germline V gene lookup returns CDR1 SGHTA and CDR2 FQGTGA. There are 14 residues in the CDR3. V was clipped by 4 bases and J by 1 base, with 10 bases between them. The CDR3 region is CASSSFGGNTEAFF. Written as DNA, the CDR3 is TGTGCCAGCAGCTCCTTTGGGGGGAACACTGAAGCTTTCTTT.

The chain couples TRBV5-1 to TRBJ2-7; D is undetermined. With 4 bases removed from V and 0 bases from J, the gap between germline ends came to 17 bases. Germline V gene sequence: CDR1 SGHRS, CDR2 YFSETQ. The CDR3 covers 16 residues. Here the CDR3 reads CASSGPPVRSSYEQYF. The CDR3 coding sequence is TGCGCCAGCAGCGGCCCCCCGGTACGAAGCTCCTACGAGCAGTACTTC.

This clone was detected only once. V is TRBV7-3 and J is TRBJ2-3; D ambiguous. V lost 0 bases and J lost 1, with 26 bases in between. The germline CDR1 and CDR2 sequences are SGHTA and FQGTGA. There are 21 residues in the CDR3. The CDR3 reads CASSLTAGLAPAKSGTDTQYF. CDR3 bases: TGTGCCAGCAGCTTAACAGCCGGTTTAGCTCCGGCGAAATCAGGCACAGATACGCAGTATTTT.

Points on this clone: At the DNA level, this CDR3 is encoded by other sequences in the same sample as well. V is TRBV27 and J is TRBJ2-1, with 7 bases aligning to TRBD2. The CDR3 covers 13 residues. CDR1 is MNHEY, CDR2 SMNVEV, per germline (reference sequence). V was clipped by 2 bases and J by 8 bases; unmatched bases: 3. DNA of the CDR3: TGTGCCAGCAGTTTAAGTCGGGGGGATGAGCAGTTCTTC. This sequence encodes CASSLSRGDEQFF.

This sequence joins TRBV6-5 and TRBJ1-1; perhaps TRBD1 as D (5 bases). The V and J ends lost 2 bases and 4 bases respectively, with 14 bases between them. Germline lookup yields CDR1 MNHEY and CDR2 SVGAGI. The CDR3 is made up of 15 amino acids. CDR3 protein: CASSYPRLGGTEAFF. CDR3 bases: TGTGCCAGCAGTTACCCCCGGTTGGGGGGCACTGAAGCTTTCTTT.

The chain employs TRBV4-3 and TRBJ2-3, with TRBD2 matching over 7 bases. CDR3 size: 16 residues. V trimming: 0 bases; J trimming: 4 bases; junction bases outside the gene matches: 7. The germline V gene has CDR1 LGHNA and CDR2 YSLEER. The CDR3, as DNA: TGCGCCAGCAGCCAAGATCTGGCGGGAGAGGCAGATACGCAGTATTTT. It specifies CASSQDLAGEADTQYF.

On this clone itself: Other DNA variants within this sample encode the same CDR3. The chain has TRBV9 and TRBJ1-1; D possibly corresponds to TRBD1 (5 bases). Germline assignment: CDR1 SGDLS and CDR2 YYNGEE. The V gene lost 2 bases and the J gene lost 4 bases, with 12 bases spanning the gap. The CDR3 is made up of 14 amino acids. CDR3 residues: CASSVAGGGTEAFF. CDR3 nucleotide sequence: TGTGCCAGCAGCGTTGCGGGGGGTGGCACTGAAGCTTTCTTT.

The gene calls are TRBV11-2 and TRBJ1-1; D remains unclear. CDR1 and CDR2 from the germline V gene are SGHAT and FQNNGV. The CDR3 length is 13 residues. V lost 2 bases and J lost 6, with 10 bases in between. The DNA for the CDR3 is TGTGCCAGCAGCTTACTAGGGAGGCCTGAAGCTTTCTTT. Translating gives CASSLLGRPEAFF.

A single count supports this clone. The V and J genes are TRBV28 and TRBJ2-1; 10 bases map to TRBD2. The trim removed 5 bases at V and 8 bases at J, leaving 9 bases unmatched. The germline gives CDR1 MDHEN, CDR2 SYDVKM. This CDR3 spans 15 amino acids. The CDR3 spells CASSPGTSARDEQFF. The CDR3 nucleotides read TGTGCCAGCAGTCCTGGGACTAGCGCTCGCGATGAGCAGTTCTTC. Variable domain in full (rest from reference TRBV28 and TRBJ2-1): DVKVTQSSRYLVKRTGEKVFLECVQDMDHENMFWYRQDPGLGLRLIYFSYDVKMKEKGDIPEGYSVSREKKERFSLILESASTNQTSMYLCASSPGTSARDEQFFGPGTRLTVL.

A few counts support this clone. V usage is TRBV6-5 and J usage is TRBJ1-1, with 9 bases fitting TRBD1. The CDR3 spans 14 residues. Unmatched junction bases numbered 5, after V lost 4 bases and J lost 5 bases. The V gene's germline CDR1 is MNHEY and CDR2 SVGAGI. CDR3 protein: CASSSDRGLTEAFF. The CDR3, as DNA: TGTGCCAGCAGTTCGGACAGGGGTCTTACTGAAGCTTTCTTT.

The CDR3 protein is CASSTVSGSSYNEQFF. The CDR3, as DNA: TGTGCCAGTAGTACCGTTAGCGGGAGCTCCTACAATGAGCAGTTCTTC. The chain has TRBV19 and TRBJ2-1; 9 bases fit TRBD2. Germline values: CDR1 LNHDA, CDR2 SQIVND (reference sequence). CDR3 length: 16 amino acids. J was trimmed by 0 bases and V by 4 bases; bases with no gene match: 4.

V gene TRBV27 combines with J gene TRBJ2-6; D not resolved. Per the germline V gene, CDR1 is MNHEY and CDR2 is SMNVEV (reference sequence). The CDR3 spans 13 residues. V was pared by 3 bases and J by 12 bases, with 12 bases between. In DNA form, the CDR3 reads TGTGCCAGCAGTTTGGGCAGTGCCCTCGTCCTGACTTTC. It is translated as CASSLGSALVLTF.

V usage is TRBV7-8 and J usage is TRBJ2-5, with 9 bases identical to TRBD1. Unmatched junction bases numbered 11, after V lost 5 bases and J lost 4 bases. Germline V gene sequence: CDR1 SGHVS, CDR2 FQNEAQ. The CDR3 covers 16 residues. The CDR3 coding sequence is TGTGCCAGCAGCGTTCACACCCGGGACAGGGCAGAGACCCAGTACTTC. It translates to CASSVHTRDRAETQYF.

This rearrangement joins TRBV19 to TRBJ1-5; D remains ambiguous. CDR1 LNHDA and CDR2 SQIVND come from the germline V gene (reference sequence). CDR3 length equals 14 residues. V lost 7 bases and J 7 bases, leaving 17 bases between the germline ends. CDR3: CASTRRDVGQPQHF. Here the CDR3 DNA reads TGTGCCAGTACCAGACGGGATGTGGGGCAGCCCCAGCATTTT.

The V and J genes are TRBV27 and TRBJ2-7, with 14 bases matching TRBD2. The CDR3 totals 17 residues. Losses at the gene ends were 5 bases for V and 3 bases for J; bases not matched to a gene: 9. Germline V lookup: CDR1 MNHEY, CDR2 SMNVEV (reference sequence). For the CDR3, the DNA is TGTGCCAGCAGTCCGTTGGGGACTAGCGGGAGTCGCTACGAGCAGTACTTC. Its translation: CASSPLGTSGSRYEQYF.

V and J are TRBV9 and TRBJ2-1; the D gene could be TRBD1 or TRBD2 (7 bases each). V lost 4 bases and J lost 5, with 16 bases in between. This CDR3 is 15 amino acids long. Germline CDR1 is SGDLS and CDR2 is YYNGEE. The CDR3 is CASSFRQGGNNEQFF. In DNA, the CDR3 is TGTGCCAGCAGCTTCAGACAGGGAGGGAACAATGAGCAGTTCTTC.

The gene calls are TRBV27 and TRBJ2-1, with a tentative D call TRBD1 (6 bases). The CDR3 extends over 15 amino acids. Trimming removed 8 bases at V and 4 bases at J, with 18 bases between. In germline, CDR1 is MNHEY, CDR2 SMNVEV (reference sequence). The chain's CDR3 is CASGNLGGFYNEQFF. The CDR3 coding sequence is TGTGCCAGCGGAAACCTTGGGGGCTTTTACAATGAGCAGTTCTTC.

This clone has only one observation. The rearrangement uses TRBV28 and TRBJ2-7; TRBD2 aligns across 7 bases. This CDR3 spans 12 amino acids. Germline V gene sequence: CDR1 MDHEN, CDR2 SYDVKM. V dropped 4 bases and J dropped 5; count of bases not matched to a gene: 2. CDR3 region: CASSSTSNEQYF. The CDR3 DNA sequence: TGTGCCAGCAGTTCGACTAGCAACGAGCAGTACTTC.

This rearrangement joins TRBV7-9 to TRBJ2-7, with a weak D call TRBD1 (6 bases). This CDR3 has 14 amino acids. Trimming left V 4 bases short and J 5 bases short, with 15 bases between. Germline CDR1 reads SEHNR; CDR2 reads FQNEAQ (reference sequence). The CDR3 sequence: CASSSGTQFNEQYF. Written as DNA, the CDR3 is TGTGCCAGCAGCTCCGGGACACAGTTCAACGAGCAGTACTTC.

J is TRBJ1-4 and V is TRBV4-1, with D possibly TRBD1 on 6 matching bases. The CDR3 loop spans 15 amino acids. V lost 0 bases, J lost 5 bases, and 10 bases lay in between. Germline loops: CDR1 MGHRA, CDR2 YSYEKL. The CDR3 DNA is TGCGCCAGCAGCCAAGATACAGGGCCCAATGAAAAACTGTTTTTT. Amino acid sequence: CASSQDTGPNEKLFF.

This rearrangement joins TRBV9 to TRBJ2-7; 9 bases are a match to TRBD2. Germline-derived CDR1 and CDR2 are SGDLS and YYNGEE. This CDR3 region has 16 residues. V gave up 4 bases and J gave up 4 bases; unmatched junction bases: 12. In nucleotides, the CDR3 is TGTGCCAGCAGCCCCGCCGGACTAGCGTCACCTTACGAGCAGTACTTC. It codes for CASSPAGLASPYEQYF.

The chain is built from TRBV6-4 and TRBJ2-1, with no clear D. V lost 6 bases to trimming and J lost 4 bases, with 16 bases between them. The length of the CDR3 is 15 residues. Per the germline V gene, CDR1 is MRHNA and CDR2 is SNTAGT. The CDR3 coding sequence is TGTGCCAGCAGGAGGTGGGATAATAATTACAATGAGCAGTTCTTC. This sequence encodes CASRRWDNNYNEQFF.

V is TRBV19 and J is TRBJ2-1; maybe TRBD2 (5 bases). The length of the CDR3 is 17 residues. Germline V CDR1 and CDR2: LNHDA, SQIVND (reference sequence). V shed 4 bases and J shed 4 bases, with 20 bases lying between them. The CDR3 protein is CASSTSFVPTNYNEQFF. CDR3 in DNA: TGTGCCAGTAGTACTTCTTTCGTTCCGACTAATTACAATGAGCAGTTCTTC. Full variable domain (rest looked up from reference TRBV19 and TRBJ2-1): DGGITQSPKYLFRKEGQNVTLSCEQNLNHDAMYWYRQDPGQGLRLIYYSQIVNDFQKGDIAEGYSVSREKKESFPLTVTSAQKNPTAFYLCASSTSFVPTNYNEQFFGPGTRLTVL.

The genes are TRBV7-9 and TRBJ2-1; 14 positions match TRBD2. CDR1 and CDR2 (germline): SEHNR, FQNEAQ (reference sequence). The V and J ends lost 5 bases and 3 bases, in that order; junction bases with no gene match: 3. This CDR3 has 16 amino acids. The chain's CDR3 is CASSRGLAGVYNEQFF. CDR3 DNA: TGTGCCAGCAGCCGGGGACTAGCGGGAGTCTACAATGAGCAGTTCTTC.

CDR3 in DNA: TGTGCCAGCAGCTTTCCCGGGACTCCAACCTACGAGCAGTACTTC. This translates into CASSFPGTPTYEQYF. The V gene is TRBV7-9, the J gene TRBJ2-7; TRBD2 might be the D (6 bases). The germline V gene encodes CDR1 SEHNR and CDR2 FQNEAQ (reference sequence). CDR3 length: 15 residues. The V and J ends lost 3 bases and 2 bases respectively, with 14 bases between them.